Following are 13 T cell receptor beta chains from one sample sequenced in a study of low-dose radiotherapy and immunotherapy resistance in tumors (dated 2022 in TCRdb). According to the study, the label for this sample's time point signals: before trial treatment. The instrument was an Illumina HiSeq 2500. First-strand cDNA was synthesized using Superscript III and a set of TRAV- and TRBV-specific primers, so that both TCRalpha and TCRbeta chains were covered. TCRs were amplified for about 19 PCR cycles with Phusion, using a constant-region primer paired with the adapter attached to the V primers. Using fastp at Q25 and MiXCR, TCRdb reprocessed the public reads and kept productive beta chains. All rows with the same CDR3 protein become a single entry with the most common DNA and genes. The sample table shows over 55,000 distinct CDR3 sequences, and 30% to 40% are seen once. The ten largest clones take up 11% of the sample.

The sequences come from PBMCs, collected before treatment. The origin of the receptors is a female donor with ovarian cancer.

By sample fraction, this clonotype is medium-sized. The rearrangement joins TRBV7-2 to TRBJ2-3; 16 bases match TRBD2. The length of the CDR3 is 18 residues. V was clipped by 5 bases and J by 1 base; unmatched bases: 6. Germline lookup yields CDR1 SGHTA and CDR2 FQGNSA. CDR3 residues: CASSQGLAGGFRTDTQYF. In DNA form, the CDR3 reads TGTGCCAGCAGCCAGGGACTAGCGGGAGGGTTTCGCACAGATACGCAGTATTTT. Together with reference TRBV7-2 and TRBJ2-3, the CDR3 gives the full variable domain: GAGVSQSPSNKVTEKGKDVELRCDPISGHTALYWYRQSLGQGLEFLIYFQGNSAPDKSGLPSDRFSAERTGGSVSTLTIQRTQQEDSAVYLCASSQGLAGGFRTDTQYFGPGTRLTVL.

The table lists this clonotype with many counts. The chain carries TRBV7-9 and TRBJ2-3; 8 positions match TRBD2. Looked up from germline, CDR1 is SEHNR and CDR2 is FQNEAQ (reference sequence). The V gene end was trimmed by 4 bases and the J gene end by 2 bases; junction bases not matched to a gene: 8. CDR3 size: 16 residues. The CDR3 spells CASSSGGSYPTDTQYF. The CDR3, as DNA: TGTGCCAGCAGCTCGGGGGGGAGCTACCCCACAGATACGCAGTATTTT.

The table lists this clonotype with many counts. As DNA, the CDR3 is TGTGCCAGCAGCCTCGAGACTAGCGGGGCCTACGAGCAGTACTTC. Residues: CASSLETSGAYEQYF. The chain uses TRBV7-2 and TRBJ2-7, with 11 positions matching TRBD2. The germline CDR1 and CDR2 sequences are SGHTA and FQGNSA. V lost 5 bases to trimming and J lost 2 bases; unmatched junction nucleotides: 5. This CDR3 region has 15 residues. Filled out from reference TRBV7-2 and TRBJ2-7, the complete variable domain reads GAGVSQSPSNKVTEKGKDVELRCDPISGHTALYWYRQSLGQGLEFLIYFQGNSAPDKSGLPSDRFSAERTGGSVSTLTIQRTQQEDSAVYLCASSLETSGAYEQYFGPGTRLTVT.

Ten or more counts support this clonotype. The germline gene is not matched at one end of the junction; a read error may be the cause. The chain couples TRBV5-3 to TRBJ2-5; D is unclear. TRBV5-3 belongs to the ORF category, with a function that is uncertain. This CDR3 region has 13 residues. Written as DNA, the CDR3 is TGTGCCAGCAGCTTGGGCGGTCAAGAGACCCAGTACTTC. Translation gives CASSLGGQETQYF.

This clonotype was observed many times. V usage is TRBV30 and J usage is TRBJ1-1; no reliable D call. The V and J ends lost 3 bases and 2 bases respectively, with 19 bases between them. This CDR3 has 16 residues. Germline-derived CDR1 and CDR2 are GTSNPN and SVGIG (reference sequence). The CDR3 DNA reads TGTGCCTGGAGCCGACGTAGGAGAGGTCCAAACACTGAAGCTTTCTTT. Protein sequence: CAWSRRRRGPNTEAFF. Supplemented by reference TRBV30 and TRBJ1-1, the full variable domain reads SQTIHQWPATLVQPVGSPLSLECTVEGTSNPNLYWYRQAAGRGLQLLFYSVGIGQISSEVPQNLSASRPQDRQFILSSKKLLLSDSGFYLCAWSRRRRGPNTEAFFGQGTRLTVV.

This clonotype was seen ten or more times. This chain uses TRBV19 with TRBJ2-3, with a weak D call TRBD2 (6 bases). This CDR3 spans 14 amino acids. CDR1 LNHDA and CDR2 SQIVND come from the germline V gene (reference sequence). With 7 bases removed from V and 6 bases from J, the gap between germline ends came to 17 bases. CDR3 DNA sequence: TGTGCCAGTACCCCATACGGGAGTAGCGATACGCAGTATTTT. Its protein is CASTPYGSSDTQYF.

This clonotype was found many times. The chain couples TRBV6-2 or TRBV6-3 to TRBJ1-2, with a weak D call TRBD1 (5 bases). The CDR3 loop spans 13 amino acids. Trimming removed 5 bases at V and 3 bases at J, with 10 bases between. Germline-derived CDR1 and CDR2 are MNHEY and SVGEGT. The CDR3 reads CASSPRQYYGYTF. DNA for the CDR3: TGTGCCAGCAGTCCACGACAGTACTATGGCTACACCTTC.

About this clonotype: One base separates it from a far larger clone, so it is likely a read error. This chain links TRBV5-4 with TRBJ2-1, with D unclear. V shed 2 bases and J shed 10 bases, with 13 bases lying between them. This CDR3 has 13 residues. Germline lookup yields CDR1 SGHNT and CDR2 YYREEE (reference sequence). CDR3 in amino acids: CASSFIGPYEQFF. Here the CDR3 DNA reads TGTGCCAGCAGCTTCATCGGACCCTACGAGCAGTTCTTC.

This clonotype occurred many times. The chain uses TRBV18 and TRBJ2-7; the match to TRBD1 covers 8 bases. CDR1 is KGHSH and CDR2 is LQKENI in the germline V gene. V lost 6 bases, J lost 6 bases, and 7 bases stayed unmatched. The length of the CDR3 is 13 residues. The CDR3: CASSPDRAREQYF. The DNA for the CDR3 is TGTGCCAGCTCCCCGGACAGGGCTCGCGAGCAGTACTTC.

On this clonotype itself: A single base is all that separates this from a far larger clone, so a read error is likely. The rearrangement uses TRBV6-5 and TRBJ2-3, with a tentative D call TRBD1 (6 bases). Trimming removed 6 bases from V and 5 bases from J, with 12 bases in between. There are 13 residues in the CDR3. Germline V lookup: CDR1 MNHEY, CDR2 SVGAGI. CDR3 residues: CASSTMTGDTQYF. The DNA of the CDR3 is TGTGCCAGCAGCACCATGACAGGAGATACGCAGTATTTT.

A few counts support this clonotype. The chain uses TRBV18 and TRBJ1-2, with unresolved D. Germline assignment: CDR1 KGHSH and CDR2 LQKENI. V lost 1 base to trimming and J lost 6 bases, with 9 bases between them. The CDR3 is 13 residues long. CDR3 DNA sequence: TGTGCCAGCTCACCACTCACCGGGGATGGCTACACCTTC. Its protein is CASSPLTGDGYTF.

This clonotype was observed a single time. A far larger clone differs by one base, so this is likely a read error. This chain joins TRBV27 and TRBJ2-1; 10 nucleotides line up with TRBD1. Germline lookup yields CDR1 MNHEY and CDR2 SMNVEV (reference sequence). This CDR3 spans 18 amino acids. Here the CDR3 DNA reads TGTGCCACCAGTGATTCCTATGGACAGGGGGTTAGCCCTGATAAGCAGTTCTTC. This translates into CATSDSYGQGVSPDKQFF.

This clonotype was counted a few times. The chain recombines TRBV5-1 with TRBJ2-1; D possibly corresponds to TRBD1 (6 bases). The CDR3 has 17 amino acids. CDR1 and CDR2 (germline): SGHRS, YFSETQ. The V gene lost 3 bases and the J gene lost 7 bases, with 23 bases spanning the gap. In DNA, the CDR3 is TGCGCCAGCAGCTGGAGGCCCGGGCTAAAAGGGGGAAATGAGCAGTTCTTC. Translating it yields CASSWRPGLKGGNEQFF.